These 16 T cell receptor beta chains were sequenced from one sample in a study of Ad26.COV2.S vaccination and SARS-CoV-2 variants. The table came from immunoSEQ multiplex PCR; TCRdb's copy has only in-frame clones and leaves some out. There are around 370,000 clones in the sample; roughly 94% occur only once, and roughly 3.9% lies in the top ten. The specimen comprised peripheral blood, sampled after recovery from COVID-19. These TCRs come from a human donor who had recovered from COVID-19.

Only one count was recorded for this clone. The chain carries TRBV11-2 and TRBJ2-6, with 10 bases aligning to TRBD1. The CDR3 length is 19 residues. Germline loops: CDR1 SGHAT, CDR2 FQNNGV. V dropped 2 bases and J dropped 6; count of bases not matched to a gene: 13. The CDR3: CASSLRQGAPPFAANVLTF. The CDR3 DNA follows: TGTGCCAGCAGCTTAAGACAGGGGGCGCCTCCTTTTGCGGCCAACGTCCTGACTTTC.

The chain recombines TRBV5-1 with TRBJ1-4, with 8 bases identical to TRBD1. V shed 0 bases, J shed 0 bases, and the junction held 1 base outside the gene matches. The CDR3 contains 16 residues. Germline V gene lookup returns CDR1 SGHRS and CDR2 YFSETQ. In nucleotides, the CDR3 is TGCGCCAGCAGCTTGGACAGGGGGACAACTAATGAAAAACTGTTTTTT. It is translated as CASSLDRGTTNEKLFF.

The rearrangement uses TRBV7-9 and TRBJ2-6; weak D call: TRBD1 (6 bases). The V gene lost 6 bases and the J gene lost 1 base, with 10 bases spanning the gap. Germline-derived CDR1 and CDR2 are SEHNR and FQNEAQ (reference sequence). This CDR3 contains 15 residues. CDR3 nucleotide sequence: TGTGCCAGCAGGCAACAGGGTTCTGGGGCCAACGTCCTGACTTTC. Amino acids: CASRQQGSGANVLTF.

The rearrangement joins TRBV29-1 to TRBJ2-1; D is unclear. The CDR3 sequence is 12 residues long. The germline V and J ends were trimmed by 7 bases and 9 bases, with 16 bases remaining between them. From germline, CDR1 is SQVTM and CDR2 ANQGSEA. CDR3: CSGAKRQSEQFF. CDR3 DNA sequence: TGCAGCGGGGCAAAAAGACAAAGTGAGCAGTTCTTC.

The gene calls are TRBV9 and TRBJ1-1; D might be TRBD1 (6 bases). Germline V CDR1 and CDR2: SGDLS, YYNGEE. Trimming cost V 0 bases and J 8 bases, with 14 bases left between them. The CDR3 runs to 14 residues. This CDR3 is CASSVDQGRKEAFF. The CDR3 region has the DNA TGTGCCAGCAGCGTAGATCAGGGGAGGAAGGAAGCTTTCTTT. The entire variable domain, with the rest obtained from reference TRBV9 and TRBJ1-1, is as follows: DSGVTQTPKHLITATGQRVTLRCSPRSGDLSVYWYQQSLDQGLQFLIQYYNGEERAKGNILERFSAQQFPDLHSELNLSSLELGDSALYFCASSVDQGRKEAFFGQGTRLTVV.

The genes are TRBV3-1 (or the pseudogene TRBV3-2) and TRBJ1-2, with D maybe TRBD1 (5 bases). The CDR3 has 13 residues. Per the germline V gene, CDR1 is LGHDT and CDR2 is YNNKEL (reference sequence). V was pared by 3 bases and J by 8 bases, with 13 bases between. Here the CDR3 reads CASSQGPAGGYTF. The CDR3 nucleotides are TGTGCCAGCAGCCAGGGGCCAGCGGGAGGCTACACCTTC.

The V call is TRBV28, the J call TRBJ1-1; no reliable D call. This CDR3 has 14 amino acids. The germline CDR1 and CDR2 sequences are MDHEN and SYDVKM. Trimming removed 2 bases from V and 1 base from J, with 8 bases in between. CDR3 DNA sequence: TGTGCCAGCAGTTTAAGGCGGCGGAACACTGAAGCTTTCTTT. As protein: CASSLRRRNTEAFF.

The J gene is TRBJ2-7, the V gene TRBV12-3 or TRBV12-4; D tentatively reads TRBD1 or TRBD2 (5 bases each). CDR3 length equals 13 residues. Trimming cost V 7 bases and J 4 bases, with 14 bases left between them. DNA of the CDR3: TGTGCCAGCAACCGAGGGGATAATTACGAGCAGTACTTC. Amino acid sequence: CASNRGDNYEQYF.

The chain has TRBV29-1 and TRBJ1-1; TRBD1 might be the D (6 bases). This CDR3 has 13 residues. With 4 bases removed from V and 1 base from J, the gap between germline ends came to 10 bases. The germline gives CDR1 SQVTM, CDR2 ANQGSEA. CDR3 sequence (DNA): TGCAGCGTTGTAGGGGGAGGGAACACTGAAGCTTTCTTT. Translated, it gives CSVVGGGNTEAFF. Full variable domain (outside the CDR3, taken from reference TRBV29-1 and TRBJ1-1): SAVISQKPSRDICQRGTSLTIQCQVDSQVTMMFWYRQQPGQSLTLIATANQGSEATYESGFVIDKFPISRPNLTFSTLTVSNMSPEDSSIYLCSVVGGGNTEAFFGQGTRLTVV.

This chain connects TRBV10-2 to TRBJ1-2; 7 bases match TRBD1. The ends lost 0 bases at V and 5 bases at J; junction bases unmatched: 12. The CDR3 consists of 17 residues. Germline V CDR1 and CDR2: WSHSY, SAAADI. Here the CDR3 reads CASSESAGRGPVYGYTF. CDR3 bases: TGCGCCAGCAGTGAGTCCGCGGGTAGGGGGCCTGTTTATGGCTACACCTTC.

The CDR3 coding sequence is TGCAGTGCTAGTCGGCGGAACTCCTACAATGAGCAGTTCTTC. It codes for CSASRRNSYNEQFF. The rearrangement links TRBV20-1 to TRBJ2-1; D remains ambiguous. The CDR3 runs 14 residues. The germline gives CDR1 DFQATT, CDR2 SNEGSKA (reference sequence). Between the trimmed V and J ends, which lost 3 bases and 0 bases, there was a span of 9 bases.

The genes are TRBV7-8 and TRBJ2-2; D may be TRBD1 or TRBD2 (6 bases each). Germline CDR1 is SGHVS and CDR2 is FQNEAQ. V lost 2 bases, J lost 3 bases, and 19 bases lay in between. The CDR3 is 18 amino acids. The DNA for the CDR3 is TGTGCCAGCAGCTTAAGGAGAAGGGGGGCTGTATACACCGGGGAGCTGTTTTTT. The encoded protein is CASSLRRRGAVYTGELFF.

The chain uses TRBV6-6 and TRBJ2-4; D gene ambiguous. This CDR3 is 13 amino acids long. With 6 bases removed from V and 3 bases from J, the gap between germline ends came to 9 bases. CDR1 and CDR2 from the germline V gene are MNHNY and SVGAGI (reference sequence). The CDR3 nucleotides are TGTGCCAGCAGAGGTGGAGACAAAAACATTCAGTACTTC. As protein: CASRGGDKNIQYF.

V gene TRBV7-2 combines with J gene TRBJ2-1; perhaps D is TRBD1 or TRBD2 (5 bases each). This CDR3 comprises 16 residues. Germline assignment: CDR1 SGHTA and CDR2 FQGNSA. Trimming pared 3 bases from V and 1 base from J, leaving 13 bases between. The CDR3 bases are TGTGCCAGCAGCTTTCGTGGGGGTAATTCCTACAATGAGCAGTTCTTC. It specifies CASSFRGGNSYNEQFF.

The chain joins TRBV19 to TRBJ1-2; TRBD1 agrees at 8 bases. V shed 8 bases, J shed 3 bases, and the junction held 8 bases outside the gene matches. CDR1 is LNHDA, CDR2 SQIVND, per germline (reference sequence). The CDR3 loop spans 14 amino acids. The CDR3 is CASWGPGGDYGYTF. Written as DNA, the CDR3 is TGTGCCAGTTGGGGCCCAGGGGGCGACTATGGCTACACCTTC. The whole variable domain, remainder taken from reference TRBV19 and TRBJ1-2, is DGGITQSPKYLFRKEGQNVTLSCEQNLNHDAMYWYRQDPGQGLRLIYYSQIVNDFQKGDIAEGYSVSREKKESFPLTVTSAQKNPTAFYLCASWGPGGDYGYTFGSGTRLTVV.

The chain joins TRBV3-1 (or the pseudogene TRBV3-2) to TRBJ2-3; possible D gene TRBD2, 7 bases. Trimming removed 4 bases at V and 3 bases at J, with 14 bases between. The CDR3 runs to 15 residues. Germline V gives CDR1 LGHDT, CDR2 YNNKEL (reference sequence). CDR3 residues: CASSPRGGITDTQYF. The CDR3 DNA reads as TGTGCCAGCAGCCCTAGGGGGGGGATAACAGATACGCAGTATTTT.